These T cell receptor beta chains were read from a single sample in a study of blood T cells in healthy people across ages. TCRdb reprocessed the 5' RACE reads via MiXCR and lists one record per CDR3 protein. Here the sample spans some 1,500,000 distinct CDR3 sequences, 35% to 45% being singletons. Sample: blood. These receptors were collected from a woman younger than 30 in good health. CDR3s leave out the opening cysteine and the closing phenylalanine or tryptophan.

v_call cdr3_aa
TRBV24-1 ATSDARGTDTQY
TRBV29-1 SVEMVLAKNIQY
TRBV7-9 ASSLGPERLPPLH
TRBV10-3 AVNPTRGTGQETQY
TRBV3-1 ASSQDGTRSDTQY
TRBV7-2 ASSLVAQSTDTQY
TRBV11-2 ASSRPRGSGANVLT
TRBV12-5 ASGWAGEETQY
TRBV9 ASSAVGQSDTQY
TRBV20-1 SARLQAGGQY
TRBV14 ASSQIPSPWNEQF
TRBV13 ASSTRFGSYNEQF
TRBV6-2/TRBV6-3 ASSYGSPSNMQF
TRBV12-3/TRBV12-4 ASSPDGPTDTQY
TRBV6-2/TRBV6-3 ASSQTAQGGRVAYYEQY
TRBV7-7 ASSTGTQDTQY
TRBV30 AWSEGSGAQY
TRBV20-1 SAGTGGTNQPQH
TRBV29-1 SVERRPNYGYT
TRBV4-3 ACGWERADTQY
TRBV27 ASSLSVQGPQLNYGYT
TRBV6-5 ASRHRQRLNYGYT
TRBV24-1 ATSDLSGTGGWSSYNEQF
TRBV4-1 ASSLDWPSYNEQF
TRBV6-5 ASSYLFQGQGMNTEAF
TRBV10-3 AISRGGDYGYT
TRBV29-1 SVATGLNEKLF
TRBV7-9 ASSLLDRANYGYT
TRBV25-1 ASSDPELAGSYNEQF
TRBV6-4 ASSDSPDSTGELF
TRBV20-1 SAPTENTGELF
TRBV7-3 ASSLLPNNEQF
TRBV7-2 ASSLSMNNEQF
TRBV5-5 ASSLGDRGTYYEQY
TRBV29-1 SVEAEVWGRGYT
TRBV27 ASSLNNSPLH
TRBV4-2 ASSQEVGTGKFKDSPLH
TRBV5-6 ASSSTRSSYEQY
TRBV28 ASSLGVIEQF
TRBV25-1 ASSDEGTASYGYT
TRBV12-3/TRBV12-4 ASSRQGGSTDTQY
TRBV28 ASSPQEDIRGNEKLF
TRBV9 ASSLRLAGAGELF